A single sample is the source of the 10 T cell receptor beta chains below, sequenced in a study of OX40 agonist ivuxolimab in advanced cancers. Assay used: immunoSEQ multiplex PCR; TCRdb lists only in-frame clones, some missing. Among under 100,000 clones, 85% to 90% were seen once, and the ten largest hold around 0.15%. Specimen: CD4+ or CD8+ T cells sorted from blood, collected in a trial of the OX40 agonist ivuxolimab. These receptors were obtained from an adult with an advanced solid tumor such as melanoma, head and neck, liver or kidney cancer.

J is TRBJ2-1 and V is TRBV6-5; D remains ambiguous. Per the germline V gene, CDR1 is MNHEY and CDR2 is SVGAGI. The CDR3 totals 12 residues. Trimming removed 6 bases at V and 9 bases at J, with 12 bases between. The CDR3 DNA follows: TGTGCCAGCAGACCTGAGTGGGGTGAGCAGTTCTTC. Translation: CASRPEWGEQFF.

This chain connects TRBV7-9 to TRBJ1-1, with no clear D. This CDR3 comprises 12 residues. V was pared by 5 bases and J by 0 bases, with 4 bases between. Per germline, CDR1 SEHNR and CDR2 FQNEAQ (reference sequence). The CDR3 nucleotides are TGTGCCAGCAGCCTCATGAACACTGAAGCTTTCTTT. It specifies CASSLMNTEAFF.

The V call is TRBV4-1, the J call TRBJ2-4, with D perhaps given as TRBD1 or TRBD2 (6 bases each). The CDR3 is 15 residues long. The V end was cut by 4 bases, the J end by 8 bases, with 18 bases between. The V gene's germline CDR1 is MGHRA and CDR2 YSYEKL. The CDR3 reads CASSLEEGGRDIQYF. In nucleotides, the CDR3 is TGCGCCAGCAGCCTAGAGGAGGGGGGACGGGACATTCAGTACTTC.

V is TRBV5-8 and J is TRBJ2-2, with 8 nucleotides matching TRBD1. Trimming took 0 bases from V and 5 from J; bases not matched to a gene: 3. There are 15 residues in the CDR3. Germline CDR1 reads SGHTS; CDR2 reads YDEGEE. This CDR3 is CASSLGQGFTGELFF. The CDR3 DNA is TGTGCCAGCAGCTTGGGACAGGGGTTTACCGGGGAGCTGTTTTTT.

The CDR3 DNA reads TGTGCCAGCTCACCAGAACTGTTAGGGGATTCACCCCTCCACTTT. Protein sequence: CASSPELLGDSPLHF. The gene calls are TRBV18 and TRBJ1-6; a possible D gene is TRBD1 (5 bases). This CDR3 has 15 residues. Trimming removed 2 bases from V and 8 bases from J, with 13 bases in between. Germline V gene data show CDR1 as KGHSH and CDR2 as LQKENI.

This sequence joins TRBV11-3 and TRBJ2-1, with 7 positions matching TRBD1. Germline values: CDR1 SGHNT, CDR2 YENEEA. The CDR3 covers 14 residues. The ends lost 3 bases at V and 2 bases at J; junction bases unmatched: 1. This CDR3 reads CASSLGQPYNEQFF. For the CDR3, the DNA is TGTGCCAGCAGCTTGGGACAGCCCTACAATGAGCAGTTCTTC.

The gene calls are TRBV18 and TRBJ2-7; D gene uncertain. CDR3 size: 13 residues. The ends were cut back, 3 bases at V and 4 bases at J, with 10 bases in the middle. CDR1 and CDR2 (germline): KGHSH, LQKENI. In DNA form, the CDR3 reads TGTGCCAGCTCACCTTCCCAGGCTTACGAGCAGTACTTC. Amino acids: CASSPSQAYEQYF.

The rearrangement links TRBV9 to TRBJ1-2; D is unclear. Germline V gene lookup returns CDR1 SGDLS and CDR2 YYNGEE. This CDR3 region has 14 residues. With 3 bases removed from V and 0 bases from J, the gap between germline ends came to 9 bases. This CDR3 is CASSALIANYGYTF. In DNA form, the CDR3 reads TGTGCCAGCAGCGCCCTTATAGCTAACTATGGCTACACCTTC.

This chain uses TRBV6-5 with TRBJ1-1; tentatively, D is TRBD1 (5 bases). The CDR3 covers 12 residues. The germline V gene encodes CDR1 MNHEY and CDR2 SVGAGI. V dropped 2 bases and J dropped 7 bases, with 8 bases sitting between them. The CDR3 DNA sequence: TGTGCCAGCAGTTACGGGGCGGGTGAAGCTTTCTTT. Amino acids: CASSYGAGEAFF.

This clone was detected a few times. This chain connects TRBV5-1 to TRBJ2-2; D call uncertain. The CDR3 extends over 15 amino acids. Germline V gene sequence: CDR1 SGHRS, CDR2 YFSETQ. The ends were cut back, 1 base at V and 1 base at J, with 8 bases in the middle. CDR3: CASSLQLQNTGELFF. The DNA for the CDR3 is TGCGCCAGCAGCTTGCAGCTTCAGAACACCGGGGAGCTGTTTTTT.